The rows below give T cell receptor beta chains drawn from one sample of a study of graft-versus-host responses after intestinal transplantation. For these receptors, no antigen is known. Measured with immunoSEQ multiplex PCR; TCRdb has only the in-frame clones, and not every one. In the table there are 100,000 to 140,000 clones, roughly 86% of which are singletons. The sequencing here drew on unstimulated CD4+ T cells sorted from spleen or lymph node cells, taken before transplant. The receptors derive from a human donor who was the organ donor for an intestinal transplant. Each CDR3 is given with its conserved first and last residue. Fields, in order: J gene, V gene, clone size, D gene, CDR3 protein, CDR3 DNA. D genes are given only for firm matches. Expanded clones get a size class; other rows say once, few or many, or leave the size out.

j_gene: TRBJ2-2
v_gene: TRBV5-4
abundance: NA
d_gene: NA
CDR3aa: CASSSQRGANTGELFF
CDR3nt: TGTGCCAGCAGCTCGCAAAGGGGGGCGAACACCGGGGAGCTGTTTTTT

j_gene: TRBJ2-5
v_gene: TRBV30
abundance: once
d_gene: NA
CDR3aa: CAWSARTWAQETQYF
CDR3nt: TGTGCCTGGAGTGCACGGACCTGGGCCCAAGAGACCCAGTACTTC

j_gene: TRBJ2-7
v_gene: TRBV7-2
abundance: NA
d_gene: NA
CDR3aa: CASSLDLPRKQYF
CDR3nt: TGTGCCAGCAGCTTAGATTTACCGCGGAAGCAGTACTTC

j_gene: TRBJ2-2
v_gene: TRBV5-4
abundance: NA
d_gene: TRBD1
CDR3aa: CASSLDRGTGELFF
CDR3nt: TGTGCCAGCAGCTTGGACAGGGGCACCGGGGAGCTGTTTTTT

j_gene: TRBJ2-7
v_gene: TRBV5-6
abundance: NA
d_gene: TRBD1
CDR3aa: CASSPGQGFYEQYF
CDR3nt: TGTGCCAGCAGCCCGGGACAGGGTTTTTACGAGCAGTACTTC

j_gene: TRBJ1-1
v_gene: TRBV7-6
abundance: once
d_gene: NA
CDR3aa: CASSLEGRSTEAFF
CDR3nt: TGTGCCAGCAGCTTAGAGGGGCGGAGCACTGAAGCTTTCTTT

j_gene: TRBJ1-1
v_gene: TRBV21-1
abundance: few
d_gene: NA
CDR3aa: CASGGLDTEAFF
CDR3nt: TGTGCCAGCGGAGGGTTGGACACTGAAGCTTTCTTT

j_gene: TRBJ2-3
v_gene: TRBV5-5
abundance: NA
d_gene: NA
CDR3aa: CASSYSMRGTDTQYF
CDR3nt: TGTGCCAGCAGCTACAGCATGAGGGGCACAGATACGCAGTATTTT

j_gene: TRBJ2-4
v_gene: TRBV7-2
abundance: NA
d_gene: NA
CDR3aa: CASSAKTMLAKNIQYF
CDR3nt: TGTGCCAGCAGCGCGAAAACAATGCTAGCCAAAAACATTCAGTACTTC

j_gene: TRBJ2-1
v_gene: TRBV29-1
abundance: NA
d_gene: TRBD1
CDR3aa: CSVISRGLNEQFF
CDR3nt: TGCAGCGTCATTTCCAGGGGGCTAAATGAGCAGTTCTTC